These T cell receptor beta chains were read from a single sample in a study of T cell clonotyping in hematopoietic cell transplantation. Sequencing was performed with immunoSEQ multiplex PCR; in TCRdb, only in-frame clones are kept and a portion is missing. The table lists some 5,800 clones, approximately 91% of them singletons, with about 44% in the top ten. Source: peripheral blood mononuclear cells, taken 100 days after allogeneic stem cell transplant. Source of these receptors: a female patient in her 50s who had an allogeneic stem cell transplant from an unrelated donor, so T cells may come from the graft donor. Some clones in this sample may be carry-over from other donors' samples. The CDR3 runs from the conserved cysteine through the conserved F or W. D genes are given only for firm matches. Clone size is given for some rows only: seen once, a few or many times, or a class if the clone is expanded.

CDR3aa | abundance | len | j_gene | d_gene | v_gene
CASSEAHLVGADTQYF | . | 16 | TRBJ2-3 | . | TRBV6-1
CASSLRPQGTEAFF | . | 14 | TRBJ1-1 | . | TRBV5-1
CASTMGNTDTQYF | . | 13 | TRBJ2-3 | . | TRBV5-4
CASSYSIGQGLLF | . | 13 | TRBJ1-4 | . | TRBV6-5
CASSHGGTTKDEQYF | . | 15 | TRBJ2-7 | . | TRBV9
CASSEVRDREQFF | . | 13 | TRBJ2-1 | . | TRBV6-1
CASSLGSLNTEAFF | . | 14 | TRBJ1-1 | . | TRBV5-6
CASSFGGGTTGGAFF | . | 15 | TRBJ1-1 | . | TRBV5-6
CASSLRGLRSDTQYF | . | 15 | TRBJ2-3 | TRBD1 | TRBV11-3
CATSRTGSVALGGYTF | medium-sized | 16 | TRBJ1-2 | TRBD1 | TRBV15
CASSQNRATNYGYTF | . | 15 | TRBJ1-2 | . | TRBV4-1
CASSLGQGNNEQFF | . | 14 | TRBJ2-1 | TRBD1 | TRBV5-1
CASSLNRGIGEKLFF | . | 15 | TRBJ1-4 | TRBD1 | TRBV5-8
CASSRGRNTEAFF | once | 13 | TRBJ1-1 | TRBD1 | TRBV19
CASSQDSASGGYEQYF | . | 16 | TRBJ2-7 | TRBD2 | TRBV4-2
CASSEKSGELFF | . | 12 | TRBJ2-2 | . | TRBV6-1
CSVASTGGVWEQYF | . | 14 | TRBJ2-7 | TRBD1 | TRBV29-1
CASSPREGWGNQPQHF | . | 16 | TRBJ1-5 | . | TRBV19
CSASLNTEAFF | . | 11 | TRBJ1-1 | . | TRBV20-1
CASSIRGGTEAFF | . | 13 | TRBJ1-1 | . | TRBV19
CASSYAGGSYNSPLHF | . | 16 | TRBJ1-6 | . | TRBV6-5
CASSETGTGSYGYTF | . | 15 | TRBJ1-2 | TRBD1 | TRBV2
CASSAGQAYSEAFF | . | 14 | TRBJ1-1 | TRBD1 | TRBV5-1
CASSFRKGYEQYF | . | 13 | TRBJ2-7 | . | TRBV5-6
CASTGDRVFNEKLFF | . | 15 | TRBJ1-4 | TRBD1 | TRBV7-9
CASSLGQVDYNEQFF | . | 15 | TRBJ2-1 | . | TRBV19
CASSLQDNEKLFF | few | 13 | TRBJ1-4 | . | TRBV2
CASSYPGTGGPDTQYF | . | 16 | TRBJ2-3 | TRBD1 | TRBV6-5
CAWSGRGLRQYF | . | 12 | TRBJ2-7 | . | TRBV30
CASSLRGGGLFF | once | 12 | TRBJ2-2 | . | TRBV4-2
CASSYGRGVSGYTF | . | 14 | TRBJ1-2 | . | TRBV6-5
CASSPKGGRQRTEAFF | . | 16 | TRBJ1-1 | . | TRBV9
CASREVGARTEAFF | . | 14 | TRBJ1-1 | . | TRBV2
CAISAPERSEKLFF | . | 14 | TRBJ1-4 | . | TRBV10-3
CSVEQENYGYTF | . | 12 | TRBJ1-2 | . | TRBV29-1
CASSQEPGEIYGYTF | . | 15 | TRBJ1-2 | . | TRBV4-1
CASAVGGNNEQFF | . | 13 | TRBJ2-1 | . | TRBV6-5
CASSLRATQETQYF | . | 14 | TRBJ2-5 | . | TRBV7-3
CASSPQRGDQETQYF | . | 15 | TRBJ2-5 | TRBD2 | TRBV19
CASSLYRGTYNEQFF | . | 15 | TRBJ2-1 | TRBD1 | TRBV7-3
CASSLYRETQYF | . | 12 | TRBJ2-5 | . | TRBV28
CASSETGPDQPQHF | few | 14 | TRBJ1-5 | TRBD1 | TRBV27
CAIWEAVNTEAFF | . | 13 | TRBJ1-1 | . | TRBV10-3
CASSLSPSGINQETQYF | . | 17 | TRBJ2-5 | . | TRBV5-1
CASSQELVYEQYF | . | 13 | TRBJ2-7 | . | TRBV4-2
CASRVTGWDSPLHF | . | 14 | TRBJ1-6 | TRBD1 | TRBV2
CASSVRGLGGAEAFF | . | 15 | TRBJ1-1 | TRBD1 | TRBV19
CAWRPTSGGVNEQFF | . | 15 | TRBJ2-1 | TRBD2 | TRBV30
CASSHSLIRDMNTEAFF | . | 17 | TRBJ1-1 | . | TRBV4-1
CASSKNPPGYSNQPQHF | . | 17 | TRBJ1-5 | . | TRBV19
CSVEPGAEAFF | . | 11 | TRBJ1-1 | . | TRBV29-1
CASSSSRNTIYF | . | 12 | TRBJ1-3 | . | TRBV7-3
CASSPRELSGYTF | . | 13 | TRBJ1-2 | . | TRBV19
CASSVEPKWNTQYF | . | 14 | TRBJ2-3 | . | TRBV9
CASSYRQYNSPLHF | . | 14 | TRBJ1-6 | . | TRBV6-6
CASSLTEGTPYNEQFF | once | 16 | TRBJ2-1 | . | TRBV7-7
CASSLTGLRDGYTF | . | 14 | TRBJ1-2 | TRBD1 | TRBV19